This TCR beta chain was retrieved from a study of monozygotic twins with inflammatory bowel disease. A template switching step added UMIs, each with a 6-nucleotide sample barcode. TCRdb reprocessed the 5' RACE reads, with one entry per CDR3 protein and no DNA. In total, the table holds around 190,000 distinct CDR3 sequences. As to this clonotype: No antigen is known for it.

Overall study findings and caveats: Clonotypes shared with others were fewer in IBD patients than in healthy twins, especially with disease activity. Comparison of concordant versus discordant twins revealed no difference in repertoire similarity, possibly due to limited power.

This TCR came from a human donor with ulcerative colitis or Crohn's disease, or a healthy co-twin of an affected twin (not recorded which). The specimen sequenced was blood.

The CDR3 region is CASSPVAGMNTEAFF. The chain recombines TRBV5-1 with TRBJ1-1. CDR1 and CDR2 (germline): SGHRS, YFSETQ. CDR3 size: 15 residues.